This T cell receptor beta chain originates from a study of blood T cells in healthy people across ages (dated by TCRdb to 2014 to 2015). Background on the whole study: In model experiments, roughly one uniquely barcoded TCR beta cDNA molecule per two T cells was captured by template switching. Using deep sequencing normalized with unique cDNA molecular identifiers, the study measured how TCR beta repertoire diversity changes with age. The donors were divided into four age groups: young (average roughly 17 years), middle-aged (approximately 39), aged (about 56) and long-lived (roughly 86). To avoid experimental bias, donors of different ages were randomly spread across the sequencing lanes. Using the same blood draw, the study looked at two additional independent replicas of 1 million unique cDNA reads for two donors, one aged 18 to 30 and the other aged 80 or older.

The study at large found these results: Donor CMV infection status was unknown, potentially confounding age-related changes in expanded clonotypes. As age increased, observed TCR beta diversity per million T cells dropped in a roughly linear way, and a significant reduction was already evident by age approximately 40. Estimates of total diversity based on one million sequenced T cells were considered lower bounds and underestimates. Conclusive comparison of naive and antigen-experienced compartments was prevented by the profiling of bulk unsorted PBMCs. A strong correlation was found between observed TCR beta diversity and the percentage of naive T cells measured by flow cytometry. Compared with the aged group, more naive CD4+ T cells, fewer expanded clones and increased TCR diversity were shown by the long-lived group, suggesting age selection.

The library was made by 5' RACE. Sequencing used an Illumina HiSeq 2500. The second PCR ran for roughly 7 to 11 cycles and used a J-beta primer mix along with a sample-barcoded 5' primer. A unique molecular identifier was introduced onto each TCR beta cDNA molecule by a template-switch 5' adaptor carrying 12 random nucleotides. Each sample yielded at least 3 million CDR3-containing paired-end reads. The Mint cDNA synthesis kit, primed by a TRBC-specific oligonucleotide, was used to synthesize first-strand cDNA from all RNA. Following uracil-DNA glycosylase treatment, all cDNA underwent a first 18-cycle PCR with the universal primers M1SS and BC2_uni_R. Per the source publication's procedure: For normalization, 1 million high-quality reads were randomly selected from each sample, with every read carrying a distinct molecular identifier. Instead of being binned into consensus sequences, reads that shared molecular identifiers were thrown out. MiTCR, run with a Q25 quality threshold and the strictest error-elimination algorithm, handled CDR3 identification, clonotype clustering and error correction. A nonparametric unseen species model with Euler transformation was used to estimate a lower bound on total TCR beta diversity. TCRdb reran the public reads through fastp at Q25 and MiXCR, keeping productive beta chains. Each entry is one CDR3 protein sequence, shown with its most common DNA and genes. For this entry, the V and J calls and clone size follow TCRdb and not the study's own pipeline. The sample table records about 1.4 million distinct CDR3 sequences; 45% to 70% of these occur just once. Clones ranked in the top ten supply roughly 6.3% of the sample.

Donors were a few dozen systemically healthy Caucasian individuals from Russia aged roughly 6 to 90 years. Around 10 milliliters of peripheral blood were drawn from each donor into EDTA-treated Vacutainer tubes. Ficoll-Paque density-gradient centrifugation was used to isolate PBMCs, with at least 6 million per sample. Total RNA was extracted from PBMCs with Trizol reagent, with at least 5.5 micrograms obtained per sample. For every donor, flow cytometry on a PBMC aliquot measured the percentage of naive CD45RAhigh/CD27high T cells. From cysteine to phenylalanine, the CDR3 is 19 amino acids long. The kept DNA is CDR3 alone, 57 bases in frame from the first base. For CDR1 and CDR2, the germline V gene (reference sequence) lists SEHNR and FQNEAQ. V and J are truncated by 5 bases and 11 bases respectively, leaving an intervening sequence of 34 bases. About this clonotype itself: What antigen it recognizes has not been identified. No per-base quality is available; no much larger clone lies one base away.

This receptor was taken from a man younger than 30 in good health. The sample taken for sequencing was blood. Recombination linked TRBV7-9 to TRBJ2-1, with an unclear D gene assignment. At the DNA level, the sequence is TGTGCCAGCAGCGGGAACGGAAGAATCGGCCCGAATTACAGAATCCAGCAGTTCTTC. Translated, this gives CASSGNGRIGPNYRIQQFF.